Below are 15 T cell receptor beta chains sequenced from a single sample in a study of OX40 agonist ivuxolimab in advanced cancers. Produced via immunoSEQ multiplex PCR; TCRdb's table is partial and in-frame only. Among tens of thousands of clones listed, 75% to 90% were seen once. The input for sequencing was CD4+ or CD8+ T cells sorted from blood, taken in a trial of the OX40 agonist ivuxolimab. All receptors derive from an adult with an advanced solid tumor such as melanoma, head and neck, liver or kidney cancer.

The table lists this clone with a count of one. This chain joins TRBV6-6 and TRBJ2-1, with D perhaps matching TRBD1 (6 bases). This CDR3 comprises 14 residues. Germline CDR1 is MNHNY and CDR2 is SVGAGI (reference sequence). V was trimmed by 0 bases and J by 6 bases, leaving 9 bases between them. The CDR3 coding sequence is TGTGCCAGCAGTTACTCGACAGGTCTCAATGAGCAGTTCTTC. Amino acids: CASSYSTGLNEQFF.

There are a few counts of this clone. The chain couples TRBV27 to TRBJ2-2, with TRBD1 identical over 9 bases. This CDR3 has 15 amino acids. CDR1 and CDR2 from the germline V gene are MNHEY and SMNVEV (reference sequence). J lost 3 bases, V lost 6 bases, and 5 bases had no gene match. The DNA for the CDR3 is TGTGCCAGCAGGAACCGGGACAGGGACACCGGGGAGCTGTTTTTT. It specifies CASRNRDRDTGELFF.

The rearrangement joins TRBV9 to TRBJ1-1; the D is unclear. The V and J ends lost 0 bases and 1 base respectively, with 10 bases between them. Germline loops: CDR1 SGDLS, CDR2 YYNGEE. The CDR3 is made up of 15 amino acids. The CDR3 DNA reads as TGTGCCAGCAGCGTAGTTTCCGCGGAGAACACTGAAGCTTTCTTT. Protein sequence: CASSVVSAENTEAFF.

The rearrangement links TRBV9 to TRBJ1-3; D uncertain. V was pared by 6 bases and J by 4 bases, with 17 bases between. CDR3 length equals 15 residues. CDR1 is SGDLS and CDR2 is YYNGEE in the germline V gene. CDR3 in amino acids: CASTTAPVAGNTIYF. Written as DNA, the CDR3 is TGTGCCAGCACCACAGCTCCGGTGGCCGGAAACACCATATATTTT.

The CDR3 bases are TGTGCCAGCAGCTTAGACACCGGGGAGCTGTTTTTT. As protein: CASSLDTGELFF. This sequence joins TRBV7-2 and TRBJ2-2, with no clear D. This CDR3 spans 12 amino acids. Germline CDR1 SGHTA, CDR2 FQGNSA. V was cut by 1 base and J by 3 bases, with 0 bases left in between.

The gene calls are TRBV19 and TRBJ2-4; unclear D gene. Germline CDR1 and CDR2: LNHDA and SQIVND (reference sequence). The V end was cut by 4 bases, the J end by 1 base, with 5 bases between. The CDR3 totals 13 residues. CDR3 protein: CASSTRAKNIQYF. As DNA, the CDR3 is TGTGCCAGTAGTACACGGGCCAAAAACATTCAGTACTTC.

V gene TRBV27 combines with J gene TRBJ2-7; the D is unclear. The length of the CDR3 is 14 residues. Per the germline V gene, CDR1 is MNHEY and CDR2 is SMNVEV (reference sequence). The V gene lost 2 bases and the J gene lost 2 bases, with 10 bases spanning the gap. The CDR3 DNA follows: TGTGCCAGCAGTTTAAAAGGACCACCCTACGAGCAGTACTTC. This sequence encodes CASSLKGPPYEQYF.

The chain couples TRBV6-5 to TRBJ2-7, with D perhaps TRBD1 or TRBD2 (6 bases each). This CDR3 contains 13 residues. Between the trimmed V and J ends, which lost 4 bases and 2 bases, there was a span of 9 bases. Germline V gene sequence: CDR1 MNHEY, CDR2 SVGAGI. CDR3 sequence (DNA): TGTGCCAGCAGTTTTAGGGGGGCCTACGAGCAGTACTTC. Translating gives CASSFRGAYEQYF.

This chain links TRBV5-1 with TRBJ2-2; maybe TRBD1 (5 bases). Between the trimmed V and J ends, which lost 4 bases and 5 bases, there was a span of 18 bases. The germline V gene encodes CDR1 SGHRS and CDR2 YFSETQ. This CDR3 is 16 amino acids long. The CDR3 nucleotides read TGCGCCAGCAGCACGGCAGGGTTAGCTGAAACCGGGGAGCTGTTTTTT. It is translated as CASSTAGLAETGELFF.

The chain couples TRBV19 to TRBJ1-4, with a possible D match to TRBD1 (6 bases). The CDR3 extends over 14 amino acids. V was shortened by 4 bases and J by 0 bases, with 6 bases between the two germline ends. Germline CDR1 and CDR2: LNHDA and SQIVND (reference sequence). CDR3 amino acids: CASSTGATNEKLFF. DNA of the CDR3: TGTGCCAGTAGTACAGGGGCAACTAATGAAAAACTGTTTTTT.

The J gene is TRBJ2-1, the V gene TRBV18; TRBD2 agrees at 7 bases. The V gene's germline CDR1 is KGHSH and CDR2 LQKENI. V dropped 1 base and J dropped 5; count of bases not matched to a gene: 5. The CDR3 is 15 residues long. The CDR3 protein is CASSPQSGRDNEQFF. The CDR3 DNA sequence: TGTGCCAGCTCACCACAGTCAGGGAGGGACAATGAGCAGTTCTTC.

The rearrangement links TRBV28 to TRBJ1-2; 9 positions agree with TRBD1. Germline values: CDR1 MDHEN, CDR2 SYDVKM. The CDR3 spans 13 residues. V lost 6 bases, J lost 8 bases, and 7 bases stayed unmatched. The CDR3 spells CASSLQGARGYTF. Here the CDR3 DNA reads TGTGCCAGCAGCTTACAGGGGGCGCGGGGCTACACCTTC.

This clone has a single count. The chain couples TRBV7-3 to TRBJ2-1, with 11 bases fitting TRBD2. This CDR3 spans 15 amino acids. The germline CDR1 and CDR2 sequences are SGHTA and FQGTGA. Germline trimming cut 0 bases from V and 8 bases from J; bases unmatched to any gene: 3. The CDR3 DNA reads TGTGCCAGCAGCTTAACGGCTAGCGGGAGGCATGAGCAGTTCTTC. Its protein is CASSLTASGRHEQFF.

This clone was detected once. The rearrangement joins TRBV7-9 to TRBJ1-1; D unresolved. The V gene lost 1 base and the J gene lost 1 base, with 10 bases spanning the gap. This CDR3 comprises 15 residues. From germline, CDR1 is SEHNR and CDR2 FQNEAQ (reference sequence). Written as DNA, the CDR3 is TGTGCCAGCAGCTTAGTTCGGGGAAAGAACACTGAAGCTTTCTTT. Its protein product is CASSLVRGKNTEAFF.

The chain employs TRBV6-5 and TRBJ1-1, with D perhaps matching TRBD1 (6 bases). The V gene's germline CDR1 is MNHEY and CDR2 SVGAGI. Deletions cut 6 bases from V and 4 bases from J, with 15 bases between. This CDR3 spans 14 amino acids. CDR3 sequence reads: CASSPNGGGTEAFF. Here the CDR3 DNA reads TGTGCCAGCAGCCCCAACGGGGGCGGCACTGAAGCTTTCTTT.